The subject of this entry is one TCR beta chain. This specimen belongs to a study of memory CD4+ T cells and cytomegalovirus serostatus. The CDR3 loop spans 14 amino acids. Trimming took 1 base from V and 4 from J; bases not matched to a gene: 2. Per the germline V gene, CDR1 is GTSNPN and CDR2 is SVGIG (reference sequence). The repertoire was sequenced with immunoSEQ multiplex PCR; TCRdb's copy has only in-frame clones and lacks some. The top ten clones hold 0.67% of a sample with 45,000 to 55,000 clones, around four fifths of them seen once. The sort gate was single viable CD3+CD4+CD8-CD45RO+ cells for memory CD4+ T cells.

V gene TRBV30 combines with J gene TRBJ2-5, with 11 positions matching TRBD2. The sample consisted of memory CD4+ T cells from blood. The receptor comes from an adult in good health and CMV-seronegative. The CDR3 bases are TGTGCCTGGAGTGGTCTAGCGGGAGGAGAGACCCAGTACTTC. This translates into CAWSGLAGGETQYF.